The clone carrying this T cell receptor (beta chain) was seen many times. Antigen: not known. Those patients picked for sequencing had displayed CD8+CD57+ cell expansion on flow cytometry. In all patients, the disease was severe acquired aplastic anemia. Blood was sampled before the patients had received any therapy. These data come from a study of CD8+CD57+ T cells in acquired aplastic anemia. Study observations and caveats: Lower diversity was found in CD8+CD57+ cells than in total CD4+ and CD8+ pools in patients. Patient and control CD8+ Simpson's diversity was not significantly different. Comparison of patients with controls identified 25 to 30 shared CD8+ CDR3 sequences.

TCR beta VDJ combinations and CDR3 sequences were profiled from genomic DNA. TCRdb redid the calling of the reads with MiXCR, one entry per CDR3 protein. Altogether around 21,000 distinct CDR3 sequences are present, under 40% being singletons, with the ten largest covering approximately 89%. The CDR3 contains 19 residues. V lost 0 bases, J lost 1 base, and 9 bases stayed unmatched. Per the germline V gene, CDR1 is SGHAT and CDR2 is FQNNGV. The chain couples TRBV11-2 to TRBJ2-1, with 10 positions matching TRBD2. The receptor was derived from a human donor with aplastic anemia. Sequencing was carried out using CD8+CD57+ T cells sorted from PBMCs. Specified subset: bead-enriched CD8+CD57+ effector memory T cells from SAA patients. CDR3 sequence (DNA): TGTGCCAGCAGCTTAGAAACTAGCGGGACCGACAAATCCTACAATGAGCAGTTCTTC. Its protein is CASSLETSGTDKSYNEQFF.